This entry lists 19 T cell receptor beta chains sequenced from one sample in a study of graft-versus-host responses after intestinal transplantation. Data came from immunoSEQ multiplex PCR; TCRdb stores just in-frame clones and leaves some out. The data hold 10,000 to 15,000 clones, with about 80% observed a single time. Both intraepithelial and lamina propria lymphocytes were released by processing graft tissue. The input for sequencing was ileum tissue, taken around 150 days after intestinal transplantation. The receptors were gathered from a human patient who received an intestinal transplant, so some T cells may come from the graft donor.

Only one count was recorded for this clone. This chain links TRBV28 with TRBJ2-3; TRBD2 matches 8 bases. The CDR3 length is 13 residues. The V and J ends lost 2 bases and 5 bases, in that order; junction bases with no gene match: 0. From germline, CDR1 is MDHEN and CDR2 SYDVKM. CDR3: CASSLLAGDTQYF. CDR3 DNA: TGTGCCAGCAGTTTACTAGCGGGAGATACGCAGTATTTT. Full variable domain (missing parts from reference TRBV28 and TRBJ2-3): DVKVTQSSRYLVKRTGEKVFLECVQDMDHENMFWYRQDPGLGLRLIYFSYDVKMKEKGDIPEGYSVSREKKERFSLILESASTNQTSMYLCASSLLAGDTQYFGPGTRLTVL.

CDR3 protein: CASSLMQGTRAYNEQFF. DNA of the CDR3: TGTGCCAGCAGCTTAATGCAGGGGACTAGGGCCTACAATGAGCAGTTCTTC. The chain employs TRBV7-6 and TRBJ2-1; 8 nucleotides align to TRBD2. This CDR3 comprises 17 residues. Per germline, CDR1 SGHVS and CDR2 FNYEAQ. V was pared by 2 bases and J by 2 bases, with 8 bases of the junction left unmatched.

The gene calls are TRBV14 and TRBJ2-3, with 10 bases aligning to TRBD2. After removal of 2 bases from V and 4 bases from J, the junction contained 12 bases not matched to a gene. The CDR3 contains 18 residues. Germline-derived CDR1 and CDR2 are SGHDN and FVKESK. This chain's CDR3 is CASSQNSTSGEDSDTQYF. The CDR3 DNA reads TGTGCCAGCAGCCAAAACTCCACTAGCGGGGAGGACTCAGATACGCAGTATTTT. Together with reference TRBV14 and TRBJ2-3, the CDR3 gives the full variable domain: EAGVTQFPSHSVIEKGQTVTLRCDPISGHDNLYWYRRVMGKEIKFLLHFVKESKQDESGMPNNRFLAERTGGTYSTLKVQPAELEDSGVYFCASSQNSTSGEDSDTQYFGPGTRLTVL.

The chain carries TRBV18 and TRBJ1-1; D gene ambiguous. Germline V CDR1 and CDR2: KGHSH, LQKENI. V was cut by 3 bases and J by 1 base, with 6 bases left in between. There are 13 residues in the CDR3. For the CDR3, the DNA is TGTGCCAGCTCACCGACACAGAACACTGAAGCTTTCTTT. Amino acids: CASSPTQNTEAFF.

The chain employs TRBV6-6 and TRBJ2-3, with 10 bases identical to TRBD2. From germline, CDR1 is MNHNY and CDR2 SVGAGI (reference sequence). The CDR3 sequence is 15 residues long. V dropped 10 bases and J dropped 2; count of bases not matched to a gene: 9. CDR3 nucleotide sequence: TGTGCCACGACAACCGGGACTAGCGTCACAGATACGCAGTATTTT. As protein: CATTTGTSVTDTQYF.

V and J are TRBV7-9 and TRBJ2-7; 8 nucleotides match TRBD2. The CDR3 is 15 residues long. J was trimmed by 3 bases and V by 5 bases; bases with no gene match: 9. Germline assignment: CDR1 SEHNR and CDR2 FQNEAQ (reference sequence). The CDR3 sequence is CASSLEQRGNYEQYF. As DNA, the CDR3 is TGTGCCAGCAGCCTGGAGCAGCGGGGGAACTACGAGCAGTACTTC.

The gene calls are TRBV28 and TRBJ2-7, with 10 bases aligning to TRBD2. Trimming cost V 2 bases and J 13 bases; bases outside gene matches: 5. Germline lookup yields CDR1 MDHEN and CDR2 SYDVKM. The CDR3 has 12 amino acids. Here the CDR3 reads CASSLRLAGDYF. The DNA of the CDR3 is TGTGCCAGCAGTTTAAGACTAGCGGGCGATTACTTC. The full variable domain, completed using reference TRBV28 and TRBJ2-7, is DVKVTQSSRYLVKRTGEKVFLECVQDMDHENMFWYRQDPGLGLRLIYFSYDVKMKEKGDIPEGYSVSREKKERFSLILESASTNQTSMYLCASSLRLAGDYFGPGTRLTVT.

The V call is TRBV11-2, the J call TRBJ2-3; tentatively, D is TRBD2 (5 bases). Germline V gene sequence: CDR1 SGHAT, CDR2 FQNNGV. Deletions cut 5 bases from V and 2 bases from J, with 8 bases between. The CDR3 length is 13 residues. The CDR3 protein is CASSPGTTDTQYF. In DNA form, the CDR3 reads TGTGCCAGCAGCCCGGGAACCACAGATACGCAGTATTTT. Full variable domain (missing parts from reference TRBV11-2 and TRBJ2-3): EAGVAQSPRYKIIEKRQSVAFWCNPISGHATLYWYQQILGQGPKLLIQFQNNGVVDDSQLPKDRFSAERLKGVDSTLKIQPAKLEDSAVYLCASSPGTTDTQYFGPGTRLTVL.

The J gene is TRBJ2-5, the V gene TRBV6-6, with 8 positions matching TRBD1. The assigned J gene may be wrong: the sequence end matches TRBJ2-7 better. Germline V lookup: CDR1 MNHNY, CDR2 SVGAGI (reference sequence). The CDR3 has 14 amino acids. The CDR3 DNA reads TGTGCCAGCAGACCTGGACAGGGCTCCTACGAGCAGTACTTC. It codes for CASRPGQGSYEQYF.

DNA of the CDR3: TGTGCCAGCAGCTTAGCGTCGTGGCCCCCTGGGGCCAACGTCCTGACTTTC. Translation: CASSLASWPPGANVLTF. The rearrangement links TRBV7-2 to TRBJ2-6, with D hard to call. Trimming stripped 0 bases from V and 2 bases from J, with 11 bases between. Germline values: CDR1 SGHTA, CDR2 FQGNSA. The CDR3 spans 17 residues.

This clone was recorded only once. The chain couples TRBV2 to TRBJ1-5; perhaps TRBD1 as D (6 bases). Germline loops: CDR1 SNHLY, CDR2 FYNNEI. The CDR3 runs 15 residues. Trimming left V 6 bases short and J 2 bases short, with 14 bases between. The CDR3 here is CASRQGGGGNQPQHF. The CDR3 bases are TGTGCCAGCAGACAGGGAGGGGGAGGCAATCAGCCCCAGCATTTT. Looking up the rest from reference TRBV2 and TRBJ1-5 gives the full variable domain: EPEVTQTPSHQVTQMGQEVILRCVPISNHLYFYWYRQILGQKVEFLVSFYNNEISEKSEIFDDQFSVERPDGSNFTLKIRSTKLEDSAMYFCASRQGGGGNQPQHFGDGTRLSIL.

This rearrangement joins TRBV7-2 to TRBJ2-3; TRBD1 matches at 9 bases. CDR1 is SGHTA, CDR2 FQGNSA, per germline. This CDR3 is built from 14 residues. Trimming took 8 bases from V and 3 from J; bases not matched to a gene: 6. The CDR3 is CASRRDRATDTQYF. CDR3 in DNA: TGTGCCAGCCGCCGGGACAGGGCGACAGATACGCAGTATTTT.

Written as DNA, the CDR3 is TGCGCCAGCAGTCAATCGACCGTCACAGCGGGAGAGGCAAACATTCAGTACTTC. Its translation is CASSQSTVTAGEANIQYF. The V call is TRBV23-1, the J call TRBJ2-4; 8 nucleotides align to TRBD2. TRBV23-1 has ORF status, its function being uncertain. This CDR3 has 18 residues. Trimming removed 0 bases from V and 6 bases from J; junction bases left unmatched: 13.

In this sample, this clone turned up a few times. This rearrangement joins TRBV12-2 to TRBJ2-5; the tabulated D call, TRBD2, remains unverified against the DNA. TRBV12-2 is described as a pseudogene. This CDR3 comprises 14 residues. Here the CDR3 DNA reads TGTGCAAGTCGCGGGACTAGCGGGAGAGAGACCCAGTACTTC. It yields the protein CASRGTSGRETQYF.

The table lists this clone with a few counts. The chain recombines TRBV6-6 with TRBJ2-7; possible D gene TRBD1, 6 bases. The germline V gene has CDR1 MNHNY and CDR2 SVGAGI (reference sequence). CDR3 length: 15 residues. V was pared by 6 bases and J by 5 bases, with 20 bases between. The CDR3 region has the DNA TGTGCCAGCAGCCCAGCCAAACAGGGTTACCACGAGCAGTACTTC. Amino acid sequence: CASSPAKQGYHEQYF.

The chain recombines TRBV7-9 with TRBJ2-1, with 7 bases identical to TRBD2. In germline, CDR1 is SEHNR, CDR2 FQNEAQ (reference sequence). This CDR3 spans 12 amino acids. With 4 bases clipped from V and 8 bases from J, the junction kept 2 bases outside the gene matches. CDR3: CASSSGLYEQFF. CDR3 coding DNA: TGTGCCAGCAGCTCGGGACTATATGAGCAGTTCTTC.

The V gene is TRBV18, the J gene TRBJ1-5; D is ambiguous. This CDR3 has 13 amino acids. With 3 bases removed from V and 3 bases from J, the gap between germline ends came to 6 bases. The V gene's germline CDR1 is KGHSH and CDR2 LQKENI. CDR3 sequence: CASSPMANQPQHF. CDR3 sequence (DNA): TGTGCCAGCTCACCGATGGCCAATCAGCCCCAGCATTTT.

V is TRBV4-1 and J is TRBJ1-3; D is ambiguous. There are 15 residues in the CDR3. V was clipped by 4 bases and J by 5 bases, with 15 bases between them. Germline lookup yields CDR1 MGHRA and CDR2 YSYEKL. CDR3 coding DNA: TGCGCCAGCAGCCCTGGGAGCGGGGATAGAAACACCATATATTTT. Its translation: CASSPGSGDRNTIYF.

This clone was counted only a few times. V usage is TRBV7-6 and J usage is TRBJ1-2; TRBD1 matches at 10 bases. The ends lost 0 bases at V and 5 bases at J; junction bases unmatched: 12. From germline, CDR1 is SGHVS and CDR2 FNYEAQ. CDR3 length: 18 residues. DNA for the CDR3: TGTGCCAGCAGCTTAGCCTCGAGAACCGGGACAGGGGTATATGGCTACACCTTC. It translates to CASSLASRTGTGVYGYTF.